There are many counts of the clone carrying this T cell receptor beta chain. Per germline, CDR1 SGHRS and CDR2 YFSETQ. The CDR3 consists of 13 residues. V shed 4 bases, J shed 6 bases, and the junction held 1 base outside the gene matches. TCRdb used MiXCR to reprocess the PCR reads, holding one entry per CDR3 protein. The table lists about 23,000 distinct CDR3 sequences, more than 35% of them singletons, with about 23% in the top ten. The source of the sample is a study of tumor-infiltrating lymphocytes in oesophageal squamous cell carcinoma. Sample: esophageal tumor tissue. The origin of this receptor is a male donor with esophageal squamous cell carcinoma. J is TRBJ2-2 and V is TRBV5-1; 9 bases line up with TRBD2. CDR3 amino acids: CASSERGAGELFF. The CDR3 DNA sequence: TGCGCCAGCAGCGAGCGGGGGGCCGGGGAGCTGTTTTTT.